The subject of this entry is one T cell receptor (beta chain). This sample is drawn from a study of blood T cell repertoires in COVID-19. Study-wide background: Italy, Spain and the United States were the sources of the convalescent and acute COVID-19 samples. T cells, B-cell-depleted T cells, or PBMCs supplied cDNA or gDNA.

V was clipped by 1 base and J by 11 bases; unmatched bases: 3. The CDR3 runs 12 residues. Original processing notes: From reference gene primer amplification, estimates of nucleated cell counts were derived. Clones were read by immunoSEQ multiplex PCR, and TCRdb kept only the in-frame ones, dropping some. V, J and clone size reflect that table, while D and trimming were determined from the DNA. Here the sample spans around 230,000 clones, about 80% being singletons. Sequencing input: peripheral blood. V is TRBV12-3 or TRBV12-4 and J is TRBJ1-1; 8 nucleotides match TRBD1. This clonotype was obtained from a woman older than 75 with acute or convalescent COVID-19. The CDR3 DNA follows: TGTGCCAGCAGTTTAGGGACAGGGCGGGCTTTCTTT. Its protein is CASSLGTGRAFF.